This TCR beta chain was documented in a study of a mutant IDH1 vaccine in newly diagnosed glioma (dated by TCRdb to the early 2020s). About the study as a whole: Vaccination was initiated 4-6 weeks after radiotherapy alone, or concurrently with temozolomide cycles in the chemotherapy-containing groups. Of the approximately 30 treated patients, roughly 60% were male and around 38% were female, and a mean age of roughly 40 years was recorded. Peripheral blood samples were drawn at six visits, namely V03 (baseline), V05, V07, V10, V12 and V13. Longitudinal TCRB deep sequencing was performed for approximately 24 treated patients wherever samples were available for exploratory analyses. The week-35 safety follow-up took place at visit V12, and the week-47 end of study took place at visit V13. Before enrollment, most patients had been given radiochemotherapy with temozolomide as standard therapy, while the rest had received either radiotherapy alone or temozolomide alone. The research as a whole found: Availability determined which PBMC samples were chosen for TCRB deep sequencing. Vaccine-induced immune responses across multiple MHC alleles were detected in 93.3% of patients. It was noted by the authors that analyses of patient blood samples could not be reproduced owing to sample limitations. Changes in the top peripheral T cell clonotypes picked up by TCRB sequencing did not appear to be linked to pseudoprogression.

The library was obtained by the immunoSEQ multiplex PCR assay. Following the manufacturer's protocol, the hsTCRB Kit was used to amplify rearranged TCR beta chain sequences. Sequencing of TCRB libraries was carried out on an Illumina MiSeq. In the paper's pipeline: The kit vendor's proprietary platform handled demultiplexing, trimming and gene mapping. TCRdb's version of the immuneACCESS table is confined to in-frame rearrangements and falls short of the full clone set. An unresolved V gene accounts for under half of the shortfall where checked; the remainder is of unknown origin. The DNA was the basis for D and trimming; V, J and clone size are from that table. The sample contains around 100,000 clones, approximately 89% of them found a single time. The ten largest make up roughly 0.78% of the sample. As concerns this clone: Its cognate antigen has yet to be identified. Base qualities are not provided; no much larger clone lies one nucleotide away.

The time point label, as the study defines it: week 47, end of study. Each vaccine dose, consisting of 300 ug of a 20-mer mutant IDH1 peptide in Montanide, was administered subcutaneously with topical imiquimod. Eight vaccinations were administered to patients in weeks 1, 3, 5, 7, 11, 15, 19 and 23, corresponding to visits V03 through V10. All donors had newly diagnosed IDH1-mutant astrocytomas of WHO grade 3 or 4 that showed loss of nuclear ATRX. The samples were drawn from NOA16, a multicentre, single-arm, open-label phase I trial in Germany that tested a mutant IDH1 peptide vaccine in humans for the first time. The DNeasy Blood and Tissue Kit was used to extract genomic DNA from EDTA blood for TCRB sequencing. At the junction V is shortened by 5 bases and J by 1 base, with 12 bases in between. Per the germline V gene, WSHSY is the CDR1 and SAAADI is the CDR2. From its cysteine to its phenylalanine, the CDR3 spans 14 amino acids. Only the CDR3 part of the read is kept: 42 bases, read in frame from the first base.

Sequenced material: PBMCs, taken from a glioma patient whose treatment included an IDH1 peptide vaccine. The receptor's source is a woman between 45 and 65 years old with glioma. This receptor chain uses TRBV10-2 and TRBJ2-7; a tentative D match to TRBD2 spans 6 bases. The DNA reads TGCGCCAGCAGTTCCATTGGGACTTCCTACGAGCAGTACTTC. This codes for CASSSIGTSYEQYF.